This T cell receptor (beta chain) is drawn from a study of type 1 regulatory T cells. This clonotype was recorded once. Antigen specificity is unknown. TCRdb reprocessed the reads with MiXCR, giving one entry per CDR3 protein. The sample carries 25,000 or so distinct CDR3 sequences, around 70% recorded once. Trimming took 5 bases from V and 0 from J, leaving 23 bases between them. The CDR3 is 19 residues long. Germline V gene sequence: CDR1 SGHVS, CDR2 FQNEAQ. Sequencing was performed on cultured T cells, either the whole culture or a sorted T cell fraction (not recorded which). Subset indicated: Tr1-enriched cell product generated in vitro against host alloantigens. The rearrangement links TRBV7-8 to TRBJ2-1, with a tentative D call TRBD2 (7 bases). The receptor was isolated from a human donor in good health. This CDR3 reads CASSLRPRGLPSSYNEQFF. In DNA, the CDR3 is TGTGCCAGCAGCCTCCGGCCGCGGGGGCTACCAAGCTCCTACAATGAGCAGTTCTTC.